Presented here are 23 T cell receptor beta chains from one specimen sequenced in a study of cytomegalovirus exposure and HLA in healthy donors. PCR employed 60 Vbeta and 13 Jbeta primers. Only in-frame clones appear in the TCRdb table, and some are missing; sequencing was by immunoSEQ multiplex PCR. The sample has some 160,000 clones, around three quarters seen once. The sample taken for sequencing was PBMCs. The receptors originated from a woman aged 40 to 50 in good health and CMV-seronegative.

The V gene is TRBV7-3, the J gene TRBJ1-5; TRBD1 aligns across 9 bases. Germline-derived CDR1 and CDR2 are SGHTA and FQGTGA. The length of the CDR3 is 21 residues. Unmatched junction bases numbered 16, after V lost 1 base and J lost 0 bases. CDR3 nucleotides: TGTGCCAGCAGCTTAATAATGGGGACAGGGCTCGAGAAAGATAGCAATCAGCCCCAGCATTTT. Amino acid sequence: CASSLIMGTGLEKDSNQPQHF.

The genes are TRBV29-1 and TRBJ1-1; D ambiguous. This CDR3 contains 14 residues. CDR1 and CDR2 from the germline V gene are SQVTM and ANQGSEA. Trimming shortened V by 4 bases and J by 3 bases, and 15 bases separated the two germline ends. In DNA, the CDR3 is TGCAGCGTTGTGGAGGGCACCAAGCACACTGAAGCTTTCTTT. Its translation is CSVVEGTKHTEAFF. The variable domain in full, completed from reference TRBV29-1 and TRBJ1-1, reads SAVISQKPSRDICQRGTSLTIQCQVDSQVTMMFWYRQQPGQSLTLIATANQGSEATYESGFVIDKFPISRPNLTFSTLTVSNMSPEDSSIYLCSVVEGTKHTEAFFGQGTRLTVV.

The chain combines TRBV27 with TRBJ2-7; perhaps TRBD1 as D (5 bases). Trimming shortened V by 0 bases and J by 5 bases, and 8 bases separated the two germline ends. CDR1 and CDR2 from the germline V gene are MNHEY and SMNVEV (reference sequence). This CDR3 spans 13 amino acids. In nucleotides, the CDR3 is TGTGCCAGCAGTTTATCGATACAGGACGAGCAGTACTTC. This codes for CASSLSIQDEQYF.

The chain has TRBV7-9 and TRBJ2-5; 7 nucleotides line up with TRBD2. Germline loops: CDR1 SEHNR, CDR2 FQNEAQ (reference sequence). The J segment lost 2 bases and the V segment lost 3 bases, leaving 3 bases of the junction unmatched. The length of the CDR3 is 14 residues. The CDR3 reads CASSLGREQETQYF. CDR3 nucleotide sequence: TGTGCCAGCAGCTTGGGGCGGGAGCAAGAGACCCAGTACTTC.

The chain combines TRBV2 with TRBJ1-1, with 8 bases fitting TRBD1. V shed 7 bases, J shed 2 bases, and the junction held 3 bases outside the gene matches. The CDR3 is made up of 13 amino acids. Germline loops: CDR1 SNHLY, CDR2 FYNNEI. The CDR3 DNA reads as TGTGCCAGCATAGACAGGGGTAACACTGAAGCTTTCTTT. Encoded protein: CASIDRGNTEAFF.

CDR3 sequence: CASSVGQGSNQPQHF. As DNA, the CDR3 is TGTGCCAGTAGTGTGGGACAGGGTAGCAATCAGCCCCAGCATTTT. This rearrangement joins TRBV19 to TRBJ1-5; TRBD1 aligns across 9 bases. This CDR3 is 15 amino acids long. Germline CDR1 reads LNHDA; CDR2 reads SQIVND (reference sequence). The V and J ends lost 5 bases and 0 bases, in that order; junction bases with no gene match: 2.

The chain couples TRBV28 to TRBJ2-7; D call uncertain. V was trimmed by 6 bases and J by 3 bases, leaving 15 bases between them. This CDR3 is built from 14 residues. Germline V gives CDR1 MDHEN, CDR2 SYDVKM. The CDR3 DNA sequence: TGTGCCAGCAGCTTCCCGCAGGTCGACTACGAGCAGTACTTC. Translated, it gives CASSFPQVDYEQYF. Based on the CDR3 plus reference TRBV28 and TRBJ2-7, the full variable domain is DVKVTQSSRYLVKRTGEKVFLECVQDMDHENMFWYRQDPGLGLRLIYFSYDVKMKEKGDIPEGYSVSREKKERFSLILESASTNQTSMYLCASSFPQVDYEQYFGPGTRLTVT.

The rearrangement uses TRBV4-3 and TRBJ1-1, with D possibly matching TRBD1 (5 bases). The CDR3 sequence is 14 residues long. V lost 0 bases, J lost 1 base, and 6 bases lay in between. CDR1 and CDR2 from the germline V gene are LGHNA and YSLEER. Here the CDR3 DNA reads TGCGCCAGCAGCCAAGATCAGGGGAACACTGAAGCTTTCTTT. Translating it yields CASSQDQGNTEAFF.

This chain uses TRBV23-1 with TRBJ2-5, with TRBD1 matching 9 bases. Being an ORF, TRBV23-1 has a function that is uncertain. V dropped 4 bases and J dropped 3; count of bases not matched to a gene: 3. This CDR3 spans 14 amino acids. Here the CDR3 DNA reads TGCGCCAGCAGTCCCCGGGACAGGGAAGAGACCCAGTACTTC. Amino acid sequence: CASSPRDREETQYF.

This clone appeared once. This chain connects TRBV27 to TRBJ2-3, with TRBD1 as a possible D gene (6 bases). The CDR3 sequence is 15 residues long. Deletions cut 2 bases from V and 2 bases from J, with 11 bases between. Germline V lookup: CDR1 MNHEY, CDR2 SMNVEV (reference sequence). The CDR3 sequence is CASSLGQRNTDTQYF. In DNA, the CDR3 is TGTGCCAGCAGTTTAGGACAGCGAAACACAGATACGCAGTATTTT.

In its sample, this clone was seen once. The V call is TRBV18, the J call TRBJ2-1, with D hard to call. Germline V CDR1 and CDR2: KGHSH, LQKENI. V was pared by 3 bases and J by 4 bases, with 13 bases between. CDR3 length: 15 residues. The CDR3 loop reads CASSPPLQLYNEQFF. The CDR3 DNA follows: TGTGCCAGCTCACCCCCTCTCCAGTTATACAATGAGCAGTTCTTC.

This chain joins TRBV19 and TRBJ2-5, with D unresolved. Trimming pared 2 bases from V and 1 base from J, leaving 5 bases between. The CDR3 spans 13 residues. Germline CDR1 reads LNHDA; CDR2 reads SQIVND (reference sequence). This CDR3 reads CASSIQVQETQYF. The DNA for the CDR3 is TGTGCCAGTAGTATACAGGTCCAAGAGACCCAGTACTTC.

This clone was recorded only once. For the CDR3, the DNA is TGTGCCAGCAGTCTGCGTGAAGCTTTCTTT. Protein product: CASSLREAFF. The rearrangement uses TRBV2 and TRBJ1-1; D unresolved. The CDR3 length is 10 residues. Trimming pared 5 bases from V and 7 bases from J, leaving 5 bases between. The germline CDR1 and CDR2 sequences are SNHLY and FYNNEI.

CDR3 nucleotides: TGTGCCTCAGCGTGGGGGCGCGGAGAGACCCAGTACTTC. Translated: CASAWGRGETQYF. The J gene is TRBJ2-5, the V gene TRBV7-8, with D perhaps TRBD1 (6 bases). CDR1 and CDR2 (germline): SGHVS, FQNEAQ. CDR3 length equals 13 residues. The V end was cut by 11 bases, the J end by 4 bases, with 17 bases between.

The chain is built from TRBV6-5 and TRBJ1-2; perhaps TRBD1 as D (6 bases). There are 14 residues in the CDR3. V lost 6 bases to trimming and J lost 8 bases, with 19 bases between them. Per the germline V gene, CDR1 is MNHEY and CDR2 is SVGAGI. The CDR3 region has the DNA TGTGCCAGCAGCCCCGAGGGACACCTCTACGGCTACACCTTC. Its protein product is CASSPEGHLYGYTF.

This clone appeared a single time. The V and J genes are TRBV5-1 and TRBJ2-1; TRBD2 matches 11 bases. The V and J ends lost 3 bases and 1 base, in that order; junction bases with no gene match: 3. CDR1 and CDR2 (germline): SGHRS, YFSETQ. This CDR3 contains 16 residues. The DNA for the CDR3 is TGCGCCAGCAGCTCCGTAGCGGGAGGGTCCTACAATGAGCAGTTCTTC. It yields the protein CASSSVAGGSYNEQFF. The full variable domain, rest sourced from reference TRBV5-1 and TRBJ2-1, is KAGVTQTPRYLIKTRGQQVTLSCSPISGHRSVSWYQQTPGQGLQFLFEYFSETQRNKGNFPGRFSGRQFSNSRSEMNVSTLELGDSALYLCASSSVAGGSYNEQFFGPGTRLTVL.

This chain uses TRBV7-9 with TRBJ2-7, with D perhaps matching TRBD2 (7 bases). The germline V and J ends were trimmed by 0 bases and 4 bases, with 10 bases remaining between them. Germline V gives CDR1 SEHNR, CDR2 FQNEAQ (reference sequence). This CDR3 spans 14 amino acids. The CDR3 DNA is TGTGCCAGCAGCTTAGCGGGGGGGCCGTACGAGCAGTACTTC. Translated, it gives CASSLAGGPYEQYF.

The chain employs TRBV27 and TRBJ1-5; TRBD1 might be the D (5 bases). This CDR3 contains 13 residues. Germline assignment: CDR1 MNHEY and CDR2 SMNVEV (reference sequence). With 7 bases removed from V and 6 bases from J, the gap between germline ends came to 13 bases. The CDR3 loop is CASTPDRSQPQHF. The CDR3 nucleotides are TGTGCCAGCACACCCGACAGAAGTCAGCCCCAGCATTTT.

The chain employs TRBV25-1 and TRBJ1-6; possibly TRBD1 for D (6 bases). Trimming stripped 4 bases from V and 7 bases from J, with 14 bases between. The CDR3 contains 15 residues. Germline values: CDR1 MGHDK, CDR2 SYGVNS. CDR3 bases: TGTGCCAGCAGTGGGGGGCGAGGGCCGAATTCACCCCTCCACTTT. It translates to CASSGGRGPNSPLHF.

The rearrangement uses TRBV7-2 and TRBJ1-1; perhaps TRBD1 as D (6 bases). Germline loops: CDR1 SGHTA, CDR2 FQGNSA. The CDR3 length is 15 residues. V lost 2 bases to trimming and J lost 5 bases, with 15 bases between them. The CDR3 loop is CASSLRQGGGTEAFF. The CDR3 bases are TGTGCCAGCAGCTTACGGCAGGGAGGGGGAACTGAAGCTTTCTTT.

The rearrangement joins TRBV6-5 to TRBJ2-7; possible D gene TRBD1, 5 bases. CDR1 is MNHEY, CDR2 SVGAGI, per germline. V was cut by 8 bases and J by 10 bases, with 15 bases left in between. The CDR3 is 11 amino acids. CDR3 sequence: CASHGGARQYF. CDR3 nucleotides: TGTGCCAGCCATGGTGGGGCCAGACAGTACTTC.

The genes are TRBV12-5 and TRBJ2-1; 9 bases fit TRBD1. Germline V gives CDR1 LGHNT, CDR2 FRNRAP. The CDR3 is 18 residues long. The ends lost 0 bases at V and 5 bases at J; junction bases unmatched: 11. In DNA form, the CDR3 reads TGTGCTAGTGGTTTGGTAACAAGGTCCTGGACAGGGGACAATGAGCAGTTCTTC. Its translation is CASGLVTRSWTGDNEQFF.

This clone is a singleton in its sample. Compared with germline, one end of the junction differs, possibly owing to a read error. The chain combines TRBV11-2 with TRBJ1-2, with D possibly being TRBD1 (6 bases). The CDR3 sequence is 12 residues long. In germline, CDR1 is SGHAT, CDR2 FQNNGV. The CDR3 DNA follows: TGTGCCAGCAGCCCCGGCGGGGGCAGCCTGCCCTTC. Translated, it gives CASSPGGGSLPF.